This TCR beta chain was found in a study of beta chain features in type 1 diabetes. Of note for this clone: As yet, its antigen is unknown. Other DNA variants within this sample encode the same CDR3.

Overall study results and limits: No resolution was reached here on whether HLA type influences TCRB rearrangement. There was a moderate but significant shortening of TCRB CDR3s in all four CD4+ subsets of Type 1 diabetes patients.

Investigators reverse transcribed all isolated RNA, so they sequenced expressed TCRB transcripts. Clones were read by immunoSEQ multiplex PCR, and TCRdb kept only the in-frame ones, dropping some. This sample has some 360,000 clones, with 8% to 10% found just once. CDR1 LNHDA and CDR2 SQIVND come from the germline V gene (reference sequence). CDR3 length: 14 amino acids. After removal of 3 bases from V and 2 bases from J, the junction contained 1 base not matched to a gene. The clonotype comes from a man younger than 40 with type 1 diabetes. This chain uses TRBV19 with TRBJ1-5; 7 bases agree with TRBD1. The source material was central memory CD4+ T cells from blood. This chain's CDR3 is CASSIGQGNQPQHF. The CDR3 DNA is TGTGCCAGTAGTATTGGACAGGGCAATCAGCCCCAGCATTTT. The variable domain in full, with the rest retrieved from reference TRBV19 and TRBJ1-5, is DGGITQSPKYLFRKEGQNVTLSCEQNLNHDAMYWYRQDPGQGLRLIYYSQIVNDFQKGDIAEGYSVSREKKESFPLTVTSAQKNPTAFYLCASSIGQGNQPQHFGDGTRLSIL.